This TCR beta chain emerged from a study of cytomegalovirus exposure and HLA in healthy donors. General study results and limits: Cytomegalovirus status was reportedly diagnosed by the classifier with high sensitivity and specificity. The majority of TCR sequences were rare, yet some public TCRs appeared in many donors.

In regard to this clone: Its matching antigen is unknown.

Germline assignment: CDR1 SGHTA and CDR2 FQGNSA. The J segment lost 5 bases and the V segment lost 6 bases, leaving 11 bases of the junction unmatched. This CDR3 comprises 16 residues. Measured with immunoSEQ multiplex PCR; TCRdb has only the in-frame clones, and not every one. This sample yields 100,000 to 150,000 clones, of which 85% to 90% are seen a single time; approximately 1.1% belongs to the top ten. The clonotype originates from a woman aged 18 to 35 in good health and CMV-seronegative. The sequenced sample consisted of PBMCs. The genes are TRBV7-2 and TRBJ2-3; 10 nucleotides agree with TRBD1. The CDR3 nucleotides are TGTGCCAGCAGTTCCCGGACAGGGGGATCGGTAGATACGCAGTATTTT. This sequence encodes CASSSRTGGSVDTQYF.